Below are 14 T cell receptor beta chains sequenced from a single sample in a study of technical replicates of blood from a few donors. The data were produced by immunoSEQ multiplex PCR, yet TCRdb's version contains in-frame clones alone and is incomplete. The sample has 60,000 to 95,000 clones, about nine tenths seen once. Sequencing used T cells isolated from PBMCs. Receptor source: a human donor in good health. Some clones in this sample may be carry-over from other donors' samples.

The V and J genes are TRBV2 and TRBJ2-3, with D perhaps matching TRBD1 (6 bases). The V gene lost 5 bases and the J gene lost 2 bases, with 8 bases spanning the gap. The germline gives CDR1 SNHLY, CDR2 FYNNEI. CDR3 length: 13 amino acids. Written as DNA, the CDR3 is TGTGCCAGCAGTACAGGGATCACAGATACGCAGTATTTT. Translation: CASSTGITDTQYF.

V gene TRBV14 combines with J gene TRBJ1-1, with TRBD1 identical over 9 bases. This CDR3 has 15 residues. After removal of 3 bases from V and 11 bases from J, the junction contained 13 bases not matched to a gene. CDR1 and CDR2 (germline): SGHDN, FVKESK. Here the CDR3 DNA reads TGTGCCAGCAGCCAGGCCACAGGGGGCTACCATCTCGCTTTCTTT. Protein: CASSQATGGYHLAFF.

The chain employs TRBV5-4 and TRBJ2-5, with D possibly matching TRBD1 (6 bases). The CDR3 has 15 residues. Per germline, CDR1 SGHNT and CDR2 YYREEE (reference sequence). Trimming pared 4 bases from V and 2 bases from J, leaving 15 bases between. The CDR3 nucleotides are TGTGCCAGCAGCCTGGGGGCCAGGCAGCAAGAGACCCAGTACTTC. The encoded protein is CASSLGARQQETQYF.

The chain couples TRBV5-1 to TRBJ1-1, with 7 bases aligning to TRBD1. With V trimmed by 4 bases and J by 1 base, 7 bases remained unmatched. This CDR3 is built from 15 residues. Germline-derived CDR1 and CDR2 are SGHRS and YFSETQ. The CDR3 bases are TGCGCCAGCAGCGTCATACAGGGGCAGAACACTGAAGCTTTCTTT. Translation: CASSVIQGQNTEAFF.

The chain recombines TRBV27 with TRBJ1-1; 9 bases map to TRBD1. In germline, CDR1 is MNHEY, CDR2 SMNVEV (reference sequence). V shed 5 bases and J 6 bases; nucleotides not matched to a gene: 10. There are 15 residues in the CDR3. CDR3 sequence (DNA): TGTGCCAGCAGTCTCTACAGGGGGCTCCACGCTGAAGCTTTCTTT. Protein product: CASSLYRGLHAEAFF.

This chain joins TRBV5-8 and TRBJ2-7; the D is unclear. V was clipped by 1 base and J by 1 base, with 3 bases between them. This CDR3 has 12 amino acids. Germline V CDR1 and CDR2: SGHTS, YDEGEE. The CDR3 is CASSLSSYEQYF. The CDR3 nucleotides are TGTGCCAGCAGCTTGTCATCCTACGAGCAGTACTTC. The entire variable domain, with the rest obtained from reference TRBV5-8 and TRBJ2-7, is as follows: EAGVTQSPTHLIKTRGQQATLRCSPISGHTSVYWYQQALGLGLQFLLWYDEGEERNRGNFPPRFSGRQFPNYSSELNVNALELEDSALYLCASSLSSYEQYFGPGTRLTVT.

This rearrangement joins TRBV23-1 to TRBJ2-5; 12 bases fit TRBD2. TRBV23-1 is an ORF for which the function is uncertain. The length of the CDR3 is 17 residues. V was clipped by 2 bases and J by 5 bases; unmatched bases: 9. The CDR3 DNA is TGCGCCAGCAGTCAACCTGGACTAGCGGGAACCGGGGAGACCCAGTACTTC. Translating it yields CASSQPGLAGTGETQYF.

The chain carries TRBV2 and TRBJ1-1; no clear D gene. The V gene lost 8 bases and the J gene lost 0 bases, with 10 bases spanning the gap. Germline CDR1 reads SNHLY; CDR2 reads FYNNEI. This CDR3 comprises 13 residues. The CDR3 here is CASSTGMNTEAFF. The DNA for the CDR3 is TGTGCCAGCTCGACGGGGATGAACACTGAAGCTTTCTTT.

The chain carries TRBV7-3 and TRBJ2-2; a weak D match, TRBD2 (7 bases). The CDR3 is 16 residues long. Germline lookup yields CDR1 SGHTA and CDR2 FQGTGA. The germline V and J ends were trimmed by 0 bases and 3 bases, with 11 bases remaining between them. Written as DNA, the CDR3 is TGTGCCAGCAGCTTAACGGGCGGGGGCCACACCGGGGAGCTGTTTTTT. Residues: CASSLTGGGHTGELFF.

This sequence joins TRBV7-9 and TRBJ1-2, with D maybe TRBD1 (6 bases). This CDR3 is 15 amino acids long. V lost 6 bases and J 0 bases, leaving 14 bases between the germline ends. Germline V lookup: CDR1 SEHNR, CDR2 FQNEAQ (reference sequence). Here the CDR3 DNA reads TGTGCCAGCAGTTCTACAGGGACGGCTAACTATGGCTACACCTTC. Its translation: CASSSTGTANYGYTF.

CDR3 in amino acids: CASSLRLAGINEQFF. CDR3 bases: TGTGCCAGCAGCCTACGACTAGCGGGGATCAATGAGCAGTTCTTC. This chain links TRBV7-3 with TRBJ2-1, with 11 bases aligning to TRBD2. V dropped 5 bases and J dropped 6; count of bases not matched to a gene: 6. The CDR3 length is 15 residues. Per germline, CDR1 SGHTA and CDR2 FQGTGA.

The chain links TRBV30 to TRBJ2-7; TRBD1 matches at 7 bases. Germline-derived CDR1 and CDR2 are GTSNPN and SVGIG (reference sequence). The trim removed 0 bases at V and 3 bases at J, leaving 8 bases unmatched. The CDR3 covers 15 residues. CDR3 sequence (DNA): TGTGCCTGGAGTGTGCGAGACAGGGTAATCTACGAGCAGTACTTC. Translating it yields CAWSVRDRVIYEQYF.

V and J are TRBV7-4 and TRBJ2-1, with no clear D. The CDR3 has 17 amino acids. The V gene's germline CDR1 is SGHVT and CDR2 SQSDAQ. V lost 1 base, J lost 5 bases, and 18 bases lay in between. The CDR3 protein is CASSLVAVFGIHNEQFF. In DNA, the CDR3 is TGTGCCAGCAGCTTAGTAGCAGTTTTCGGTATCCACAATGAGCAGTTCTTC. The whole variable domain, remainder taken from reference TRBV7-4 and TRBJ2-1, is GAGVSQSPRYKVAKRGRDVALRCDSISGHVTLYWYRQTLGQGSEVLTYSQSDAQRDKSGRPSGRFSAERPERSVSTLKIQRTEQGDSAVYLCASSLVAVFGIHNEQFFGPGTRLTVL.

The chain couples TRBV5-1 to TRBJ2-7, with TRBD1 matching 8 bases. This CDR3 region has 16 residues. The trim removed 1 base at V and 0 bases at J, leaving 6 bases unmatched. The germline V gene encodes CDR1 SGHRS and CDR2 YFSETQ. This chain's CDR3 is CASSLSGQVSSYEQYF. The CDR3, as DNA: TGCGCCAGCAGCTTGTCGGGACAGGTTAGCTCCTACGAGCAGTACTTC.